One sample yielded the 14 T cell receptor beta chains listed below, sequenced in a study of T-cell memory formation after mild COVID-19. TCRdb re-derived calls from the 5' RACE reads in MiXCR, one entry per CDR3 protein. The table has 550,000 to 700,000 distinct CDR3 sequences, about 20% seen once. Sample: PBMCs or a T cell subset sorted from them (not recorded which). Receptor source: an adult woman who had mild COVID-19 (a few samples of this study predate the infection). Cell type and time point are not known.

The CDR3 nucleotides are TGTGCCAGCAACGGACAGGACTACGAGCAGTACTTC. Protein product: CASNGQDYEQYF. The V gene is TRBV5-4, the J gene TRBJ2-7; TRBD1 matches 7 bases. This CDR3 spans 12 amino acids. The germline CDR1 and CDR2 sequences are SGHNT and YYREEE (reference sequence). After removal of 6 bases from V and 3 bases from J, the junction contained 3 bases not matched to a gene.

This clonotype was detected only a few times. Here the CDR3 reads CASSTTGGSGYTF. The CDR3 nucleotides read TGTGCCAGCAGCACAACAGGGGGCTCTGGCTACACCTTC. V is TRBV12-3 or TRBV12-4 and J is TRBJ1-2, with TRBD1 matching 9 bases. The ends lost 6 bases at V and 7 bases at J; junction bases unmatched: 6. The CDR3 runs 13 residues.

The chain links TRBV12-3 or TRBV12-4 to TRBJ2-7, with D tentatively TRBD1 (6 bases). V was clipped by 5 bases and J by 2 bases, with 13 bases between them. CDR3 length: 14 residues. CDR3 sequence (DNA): TGTGCCAGCAGTCCTCGACAGGCAACCTACGAGCAGTACTTC. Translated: CASSPRQATYEQYF.

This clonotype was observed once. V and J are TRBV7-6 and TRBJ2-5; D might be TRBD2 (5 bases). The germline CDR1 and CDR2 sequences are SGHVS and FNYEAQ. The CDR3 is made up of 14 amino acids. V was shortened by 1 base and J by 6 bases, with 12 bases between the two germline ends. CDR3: CASSLGGMGKTQYF. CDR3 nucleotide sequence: TGTGCCAGCAGCTTAGGAGGGATGGGGAAGACCCAGTACTTC.

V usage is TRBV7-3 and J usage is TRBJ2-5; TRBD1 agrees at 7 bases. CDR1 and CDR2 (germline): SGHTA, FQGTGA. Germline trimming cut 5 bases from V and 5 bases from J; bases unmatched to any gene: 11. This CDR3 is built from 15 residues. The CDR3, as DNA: TGTGCCAGCAGCCTCACAGGGGTGTTCGGGGAGACCCAGTACTTC. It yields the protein CASSLTGVFGETQYF. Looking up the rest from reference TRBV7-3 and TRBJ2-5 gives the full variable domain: GAGVSQTPSNKVTEKGKYVELRCDPISGHTALYWYRQSLGQGPEFLIYFQGTGAADDSGLPNDRFFAVRPEGSVSTLKIQRTERGDSAVYLCASSLTGVFGETQYFGPGTRLLVL.

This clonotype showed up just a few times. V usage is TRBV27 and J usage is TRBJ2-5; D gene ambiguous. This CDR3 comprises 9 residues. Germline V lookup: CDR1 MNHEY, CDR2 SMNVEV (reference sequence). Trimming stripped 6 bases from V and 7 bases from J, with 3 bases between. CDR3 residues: CASRVTQYF. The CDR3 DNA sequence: TGTGCCAGCAGGGTGACCCAGTACTTC.

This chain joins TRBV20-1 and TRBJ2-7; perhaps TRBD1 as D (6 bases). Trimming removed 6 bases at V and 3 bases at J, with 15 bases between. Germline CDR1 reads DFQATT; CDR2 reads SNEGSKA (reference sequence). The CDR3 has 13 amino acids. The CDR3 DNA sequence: TGCAGTGCCCGAGAGGCAGGGGACTACGAGCAGTACTTC. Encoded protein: CSAREAGDYEQYF.

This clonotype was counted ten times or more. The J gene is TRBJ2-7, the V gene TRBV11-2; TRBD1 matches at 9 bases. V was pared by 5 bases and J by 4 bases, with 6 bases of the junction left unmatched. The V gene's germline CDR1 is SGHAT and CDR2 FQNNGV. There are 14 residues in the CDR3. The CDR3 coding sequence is TGTGCCAGCAGCCCAGGGGACAGGGTATACGAGCAGTACTTC. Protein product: CASSPGDRVYEQYF.

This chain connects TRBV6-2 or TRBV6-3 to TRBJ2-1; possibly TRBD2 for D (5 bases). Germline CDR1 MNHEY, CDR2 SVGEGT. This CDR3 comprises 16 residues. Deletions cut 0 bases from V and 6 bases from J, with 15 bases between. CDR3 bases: TGTGCCAGCAGTTACTCTACTAGAAGCGTCGTCAATGAGCAGTTCTTC. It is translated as CASSYSTRSVVNEQFF.

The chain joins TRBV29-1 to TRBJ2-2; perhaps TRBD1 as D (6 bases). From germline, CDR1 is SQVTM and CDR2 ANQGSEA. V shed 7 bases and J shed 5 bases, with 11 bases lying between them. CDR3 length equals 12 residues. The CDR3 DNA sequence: TGCAGCGCACCACAGGGAACCGGGGAGCTGTTTTTT. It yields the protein CSAPQGTGELFF.

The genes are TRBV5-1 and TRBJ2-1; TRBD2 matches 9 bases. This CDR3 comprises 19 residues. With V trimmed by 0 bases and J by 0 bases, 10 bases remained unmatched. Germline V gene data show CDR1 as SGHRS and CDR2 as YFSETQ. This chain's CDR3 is CASSLDPTSGRSSYNEQFF. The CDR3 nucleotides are TGCGCCAGCAGCTTGGACCCTACTAGCGGGCGCTCCTCCTACAATGAGCAGTTCTTC.

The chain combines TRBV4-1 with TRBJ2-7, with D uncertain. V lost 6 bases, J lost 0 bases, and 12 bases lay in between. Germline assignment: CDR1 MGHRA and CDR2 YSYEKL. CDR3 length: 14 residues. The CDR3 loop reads CASRPTATSYEQYF. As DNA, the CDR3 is TGCGCCAGCAGGCCTACAGCGACCTCCTACGAGCAGTACTTC.

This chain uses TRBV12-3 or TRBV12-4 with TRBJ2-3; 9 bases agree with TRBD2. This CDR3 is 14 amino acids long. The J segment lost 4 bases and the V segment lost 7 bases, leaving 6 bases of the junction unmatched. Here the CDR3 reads CASTRLAAADTQYF. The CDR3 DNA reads TGTGCCAGCACCCGACTAGCGGCCGCAGATACGCAGTATTTT.

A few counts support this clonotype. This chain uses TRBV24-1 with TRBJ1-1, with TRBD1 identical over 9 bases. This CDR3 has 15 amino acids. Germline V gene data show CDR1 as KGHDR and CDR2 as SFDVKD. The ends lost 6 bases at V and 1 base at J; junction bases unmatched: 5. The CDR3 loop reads CATSQGTGKNTEAFF. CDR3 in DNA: TGTGCCACCAGTCAGGGGACAGGGAAGAACACTGAAGCTTTCTTT.